The sequence of this T cell receptor (beta chain) was determined in a study of cytotoxic CD8 clonotypes in ibrutinib-treated CLL. This table comes from immunoSEQ multiplex PCR, and its TCRdb copy is limited to in-frame clones, with some not included. The table includes about 80,000 clones, more than 75% detected once. Details on this clone: Its specificity is not known.

The study's findings and limits: Starting clonality was above that of age-matched healthy donors and tracked circulating CD8+ T-cell counts.

This CDR3 is 15 amino acids long. Germline V gene sequence: CDR1 SGHTA, CDR2 FQGNSA. Trimming took 5 bases from V and 7 from J; bases not matched to a gene: 11. The chain links TRBV7-2 to TRBJ2-5; TRBD2 matches 9 bases. The sample was PBMCs, taken after 12 months of ibrutinib treatment. The sequence came from a human donor with chronic lymphocytic leukemia. For the CDR3, the DNA is TGTGCCAGCAGCGCCGGGGGGACTAGCAGGGGGACCCAGTACTTC. It codes for CASSAGGTSRGTQYF.